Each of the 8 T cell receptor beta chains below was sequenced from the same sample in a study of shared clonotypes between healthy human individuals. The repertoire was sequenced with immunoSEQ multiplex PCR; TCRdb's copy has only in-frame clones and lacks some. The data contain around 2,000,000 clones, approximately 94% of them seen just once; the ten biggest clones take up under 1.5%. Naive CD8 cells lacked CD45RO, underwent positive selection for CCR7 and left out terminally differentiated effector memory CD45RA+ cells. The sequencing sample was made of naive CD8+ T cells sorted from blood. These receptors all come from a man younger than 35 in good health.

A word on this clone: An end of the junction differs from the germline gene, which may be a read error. The CDR3 is CASSVDIEETQYF. The DNA of the CDR3 is TGTGCCAGTAGTGTAGACATTGAGGAGACCCAGTACTTC. The chain recombines TRBV19 with TRBJ2-5; D uncertain. CDR3 size: 13 residues. The germline V gene encodes CDR1 LNHDA and CDR2 SQIVND (reference sequence).

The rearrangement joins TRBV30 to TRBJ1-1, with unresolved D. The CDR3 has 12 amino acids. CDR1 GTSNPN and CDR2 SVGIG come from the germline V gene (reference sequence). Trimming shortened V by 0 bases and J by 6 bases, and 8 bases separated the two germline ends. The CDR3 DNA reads TGTGCCTGGAGTGTATCTCAATCTGAAGCTTTCTTT. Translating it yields CAWSVSQSEAFF.

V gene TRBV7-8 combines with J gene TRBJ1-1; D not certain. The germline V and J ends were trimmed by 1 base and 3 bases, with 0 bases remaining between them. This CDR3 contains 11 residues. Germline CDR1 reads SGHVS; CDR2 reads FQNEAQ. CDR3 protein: CASSLDTEAFF. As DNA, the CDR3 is TGTGCCAGCAGCTTAGACACTGAAGCTTTCTTT.

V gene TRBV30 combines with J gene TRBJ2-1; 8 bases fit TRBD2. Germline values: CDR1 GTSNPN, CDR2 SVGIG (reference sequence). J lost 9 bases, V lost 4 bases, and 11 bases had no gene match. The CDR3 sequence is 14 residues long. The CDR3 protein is CAWKERGGSGEQFF. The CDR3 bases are TGTGCCTGGAAGGAACGGGGGGGCTCCGGTGAGCAGTTCTTC.

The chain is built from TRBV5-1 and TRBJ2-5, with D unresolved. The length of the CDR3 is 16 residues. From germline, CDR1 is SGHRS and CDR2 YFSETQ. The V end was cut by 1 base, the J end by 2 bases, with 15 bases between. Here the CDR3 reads CASSLLWSGEQETQYF. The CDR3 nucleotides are TGCGCCAGCAGCTTGTTGTGGTCGGGTGAGCAAGAGACCCAGTACTTC.

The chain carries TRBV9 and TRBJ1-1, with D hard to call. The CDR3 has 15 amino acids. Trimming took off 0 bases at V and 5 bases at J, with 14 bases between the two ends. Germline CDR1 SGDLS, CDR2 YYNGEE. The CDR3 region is CASSVGVLVETEAFF. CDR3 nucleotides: TGTGCCAGCAGCGTAGGCGTTTTGGTGGAAACTGAAGCTTTCTTT.

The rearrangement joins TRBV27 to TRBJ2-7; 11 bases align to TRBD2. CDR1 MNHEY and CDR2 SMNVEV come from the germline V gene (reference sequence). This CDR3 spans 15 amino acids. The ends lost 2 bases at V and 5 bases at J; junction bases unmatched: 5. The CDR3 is CASSLILAGENEQYF. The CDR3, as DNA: TGTGCCAGCAGTTTAATACTAGCGGGAGAAAACGAGCAGTACTTC.

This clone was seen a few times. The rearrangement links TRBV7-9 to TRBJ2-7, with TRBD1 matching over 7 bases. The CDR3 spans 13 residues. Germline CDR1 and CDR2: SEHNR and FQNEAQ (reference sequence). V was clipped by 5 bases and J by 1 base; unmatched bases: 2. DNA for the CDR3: TGTGCCAGCAGCCAGGGACAGTCCTACGAGCAGTACTTC. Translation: CASSQGQSYEQYF.